This entry describes one T cell receptor (beta chain). What it recognizes is unknown. These data come from a study of multiple sclerosis patients with progressive multifocal leukoencephalopathy. Study-wide context: The control group, sampled over time, had multiple sclerosis, received natalizumab and did not develop PML. General study findings and limits: It is unclear whether the findings reflect JC virus infection or general immunocompromise.

Trimming removed 4 bases from V and 8 bases from J, with 10 bases in between. CDR1 is SGHDT and CDR2 is YYEEEE in the germline V gene. The CDR3 is 12 residues long. Time point here: before natalizumab initiation. T0 refers to blood drawn before natalizumab was first infused. Every PCR reaction included synthetic inline CDR3 controls for all V-J pairings. Here immunoSEQ multiplex PCR was the method, and the copy in TCRdb shows in-frame clones only, minus some. The data show fewer than 35,000 clones, with around 91% seen just once and approximately 1.5% held by the top ten. Sequencing was done on a sample of PBMCs. The TCR comes from a human donor with multiple sclerosis. The genes are TRBV5-6 and TRBJ2-1; D uncertain. CDR3 region: CASSASVDEQFF. CDR3 DNA: TGTGCCAGCAGCGCGTCAGTAGATGAGCAGTTCTTC.